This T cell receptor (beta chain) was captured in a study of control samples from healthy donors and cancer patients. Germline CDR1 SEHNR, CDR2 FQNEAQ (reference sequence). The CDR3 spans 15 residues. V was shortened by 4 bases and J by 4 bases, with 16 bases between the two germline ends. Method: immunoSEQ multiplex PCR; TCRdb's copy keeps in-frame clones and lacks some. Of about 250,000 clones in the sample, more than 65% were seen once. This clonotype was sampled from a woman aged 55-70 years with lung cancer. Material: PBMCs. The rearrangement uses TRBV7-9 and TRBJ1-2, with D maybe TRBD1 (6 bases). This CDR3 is CASSSSFQGSYGYTF. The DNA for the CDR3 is TGTGCCAGCAGCTCTTCCTTTCAGGGGTCCTATGGCTACACCTTC.